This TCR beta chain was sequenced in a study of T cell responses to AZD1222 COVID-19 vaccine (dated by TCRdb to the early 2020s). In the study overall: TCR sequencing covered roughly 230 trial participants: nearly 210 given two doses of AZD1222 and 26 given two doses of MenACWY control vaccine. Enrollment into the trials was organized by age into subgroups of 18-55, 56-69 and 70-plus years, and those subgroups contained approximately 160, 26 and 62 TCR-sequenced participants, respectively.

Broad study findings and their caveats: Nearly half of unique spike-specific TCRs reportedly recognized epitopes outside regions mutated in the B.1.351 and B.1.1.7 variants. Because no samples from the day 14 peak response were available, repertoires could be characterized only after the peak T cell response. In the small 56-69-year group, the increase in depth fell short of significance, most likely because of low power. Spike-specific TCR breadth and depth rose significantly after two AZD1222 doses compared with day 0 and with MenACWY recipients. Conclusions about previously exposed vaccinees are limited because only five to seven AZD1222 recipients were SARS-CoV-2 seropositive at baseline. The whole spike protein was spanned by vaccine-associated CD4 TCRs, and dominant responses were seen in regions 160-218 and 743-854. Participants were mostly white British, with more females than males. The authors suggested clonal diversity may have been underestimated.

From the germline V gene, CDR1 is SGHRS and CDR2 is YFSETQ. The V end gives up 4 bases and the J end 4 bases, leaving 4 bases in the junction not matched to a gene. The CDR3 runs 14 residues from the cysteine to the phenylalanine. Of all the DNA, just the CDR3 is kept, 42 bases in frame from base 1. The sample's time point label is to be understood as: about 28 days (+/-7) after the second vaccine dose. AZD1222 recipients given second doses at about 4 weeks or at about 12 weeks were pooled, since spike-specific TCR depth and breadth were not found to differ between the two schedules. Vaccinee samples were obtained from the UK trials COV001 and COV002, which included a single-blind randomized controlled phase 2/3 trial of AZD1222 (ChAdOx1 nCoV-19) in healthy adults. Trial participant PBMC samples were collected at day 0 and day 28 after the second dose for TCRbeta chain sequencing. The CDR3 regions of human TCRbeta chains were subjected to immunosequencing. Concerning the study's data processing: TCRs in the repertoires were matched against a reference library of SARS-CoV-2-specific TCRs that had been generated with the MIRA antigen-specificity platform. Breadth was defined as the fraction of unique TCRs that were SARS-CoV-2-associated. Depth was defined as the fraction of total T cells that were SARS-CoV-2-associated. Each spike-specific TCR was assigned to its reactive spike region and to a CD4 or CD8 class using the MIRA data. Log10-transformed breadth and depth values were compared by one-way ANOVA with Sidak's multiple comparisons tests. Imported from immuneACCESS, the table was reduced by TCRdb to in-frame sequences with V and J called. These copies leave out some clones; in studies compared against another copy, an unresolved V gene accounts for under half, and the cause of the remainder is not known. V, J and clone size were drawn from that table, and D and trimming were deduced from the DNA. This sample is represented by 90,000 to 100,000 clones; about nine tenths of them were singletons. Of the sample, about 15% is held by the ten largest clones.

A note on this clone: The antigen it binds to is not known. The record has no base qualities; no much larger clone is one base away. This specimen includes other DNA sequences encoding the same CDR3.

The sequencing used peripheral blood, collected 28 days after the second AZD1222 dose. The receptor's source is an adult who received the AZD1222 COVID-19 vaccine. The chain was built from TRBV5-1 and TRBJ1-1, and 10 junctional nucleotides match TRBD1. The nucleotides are TGCGCCAGCAGCCCCGGACAGGGGGGCACTGAAGCTTTCTTT. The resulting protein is CASSPGQGGTEAFF.